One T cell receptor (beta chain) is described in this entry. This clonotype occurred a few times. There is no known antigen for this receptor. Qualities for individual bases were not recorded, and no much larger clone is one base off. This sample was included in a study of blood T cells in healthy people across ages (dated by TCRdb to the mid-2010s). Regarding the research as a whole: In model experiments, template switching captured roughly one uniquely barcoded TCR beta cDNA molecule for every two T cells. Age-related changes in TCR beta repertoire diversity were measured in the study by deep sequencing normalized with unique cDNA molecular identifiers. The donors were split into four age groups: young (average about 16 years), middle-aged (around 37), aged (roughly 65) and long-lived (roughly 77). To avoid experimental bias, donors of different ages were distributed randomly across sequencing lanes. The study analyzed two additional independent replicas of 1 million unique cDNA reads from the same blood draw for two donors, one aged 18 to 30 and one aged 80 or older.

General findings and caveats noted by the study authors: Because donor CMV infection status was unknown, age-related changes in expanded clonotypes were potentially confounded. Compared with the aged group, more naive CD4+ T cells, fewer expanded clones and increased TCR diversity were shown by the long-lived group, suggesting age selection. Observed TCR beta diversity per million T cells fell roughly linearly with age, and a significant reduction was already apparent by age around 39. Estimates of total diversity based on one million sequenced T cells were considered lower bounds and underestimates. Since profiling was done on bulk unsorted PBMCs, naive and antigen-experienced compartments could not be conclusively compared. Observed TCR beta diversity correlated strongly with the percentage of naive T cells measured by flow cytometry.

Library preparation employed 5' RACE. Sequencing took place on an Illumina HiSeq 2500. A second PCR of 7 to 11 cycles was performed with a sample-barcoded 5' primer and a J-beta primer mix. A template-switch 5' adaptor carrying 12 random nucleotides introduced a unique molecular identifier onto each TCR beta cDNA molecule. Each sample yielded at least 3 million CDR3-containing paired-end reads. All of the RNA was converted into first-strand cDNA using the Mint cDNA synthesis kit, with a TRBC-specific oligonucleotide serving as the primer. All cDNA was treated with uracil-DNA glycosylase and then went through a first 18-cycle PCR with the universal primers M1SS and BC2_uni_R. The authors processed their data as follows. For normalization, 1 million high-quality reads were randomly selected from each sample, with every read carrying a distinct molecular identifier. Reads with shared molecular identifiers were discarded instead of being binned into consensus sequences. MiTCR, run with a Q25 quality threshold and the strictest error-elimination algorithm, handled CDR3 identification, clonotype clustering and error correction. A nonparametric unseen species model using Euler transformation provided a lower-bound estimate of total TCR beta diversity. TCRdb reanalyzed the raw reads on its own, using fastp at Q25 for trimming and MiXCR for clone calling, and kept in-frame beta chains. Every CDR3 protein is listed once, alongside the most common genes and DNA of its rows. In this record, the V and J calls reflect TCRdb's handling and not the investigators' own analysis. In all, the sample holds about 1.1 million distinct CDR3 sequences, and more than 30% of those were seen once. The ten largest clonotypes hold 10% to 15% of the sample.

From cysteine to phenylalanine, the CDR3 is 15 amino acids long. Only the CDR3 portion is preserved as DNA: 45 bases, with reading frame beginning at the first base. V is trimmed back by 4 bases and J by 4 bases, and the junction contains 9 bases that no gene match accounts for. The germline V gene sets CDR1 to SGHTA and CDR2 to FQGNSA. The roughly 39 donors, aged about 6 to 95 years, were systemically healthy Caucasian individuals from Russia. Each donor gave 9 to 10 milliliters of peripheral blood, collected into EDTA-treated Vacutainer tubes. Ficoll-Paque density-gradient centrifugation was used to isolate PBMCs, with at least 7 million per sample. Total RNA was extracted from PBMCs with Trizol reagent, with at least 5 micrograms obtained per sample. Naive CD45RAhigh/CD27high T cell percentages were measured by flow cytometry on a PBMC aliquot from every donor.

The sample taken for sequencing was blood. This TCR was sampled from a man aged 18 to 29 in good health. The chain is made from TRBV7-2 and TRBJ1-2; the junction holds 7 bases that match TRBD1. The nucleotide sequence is TGTGCCAGCAGCTACCTACAGGGGTGGGGCTATGGCTACACCTTC. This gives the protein CASSYLQGWGYGYTF.